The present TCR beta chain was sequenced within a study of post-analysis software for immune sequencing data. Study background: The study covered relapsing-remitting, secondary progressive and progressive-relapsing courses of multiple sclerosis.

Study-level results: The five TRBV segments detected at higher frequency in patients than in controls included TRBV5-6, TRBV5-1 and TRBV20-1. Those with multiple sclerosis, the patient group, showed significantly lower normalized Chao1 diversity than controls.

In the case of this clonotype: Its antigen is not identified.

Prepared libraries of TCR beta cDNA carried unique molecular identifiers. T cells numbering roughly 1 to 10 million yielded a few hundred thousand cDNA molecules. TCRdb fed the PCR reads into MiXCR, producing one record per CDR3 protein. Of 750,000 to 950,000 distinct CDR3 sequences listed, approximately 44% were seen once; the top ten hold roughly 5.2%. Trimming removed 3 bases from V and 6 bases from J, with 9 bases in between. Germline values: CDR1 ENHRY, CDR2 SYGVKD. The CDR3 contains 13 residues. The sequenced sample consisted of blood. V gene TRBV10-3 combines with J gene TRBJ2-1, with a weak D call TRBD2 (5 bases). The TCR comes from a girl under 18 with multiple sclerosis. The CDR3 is CAISDDRGNEQFF. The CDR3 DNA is TGTGCCATCAGTGACGACCGGGGCAATGAGCAGTTCTTC.